One and the same sample provided the 6 T cell receptor beta chains below, sequenced in a study of blood T cell repertoires in COVID-19. Assay: immunoSEQ multiplex PCR; the TCRdb copy retains only in-frame clones and omits some. Counted here are about 340,000 clones, about 88% occurring once; the ten biggest clones make up about 7.3%. Sample: peripheral blood. These receptors originate from a woman aged 65 to 85 with COVID-19, enrolled during active disease.

Here the CDR3 DNA reads TGTGCCACCAGCAGAGACAGGGCCAACTACGAGCAGTACTTC. This encodes CATSRDRANYEQYF. This rearrangement joins TRBV15 to TRBJ2-7; D is possibly TRBD1 (5 bases). The length of the CDR3 is 14 residues. The V end was cut by 0 bases, the J end by 3 bases, with 9 bases between. The germline gives CDR1 LNHNV, CDR2 YYDKDF (reference sequence).

This clone has only one observation. The chain recombines TRBV27 with TRBJ2-3; D may be TRBD2 (5 bases). The CDR3 contains 16 residues. V dropped 6 bases and J dropped 1 base, with 17 bases sitting between them. Germline V CDR1 and CDR2: MNHEY, SMNVEV (reference sequence). The CDR3 reads CASRIRPGTRTDTQYF. The DNA of the CDR3 is TGTGCCAGCAGGATAAGACCGGGAACACGCACAGATACGCAGTATTTT.

This sequence joins TRBV7-2 and TRBJ1-1, with D possibly matching TRBD1 (5 bases). Trimming left V 6 bases short and J 0 bases short, with 17 bases between. The CDR3 sequence is 16 residues long. Germline-derived CDR1 and CDR2 are SGHTA and FQGNSA. Here the CDR3 reads CASRPAGKGMNTEAFF. CDR3 sequence (DNA): TGTGCCAGCAGGCCGGCAGGGAAGGGGATGAACACTGAAGCTTTCTTT.

The chain uses TRBV5-1 and TRBJ1-1, with 8 bases matching TRBD1. V gave up 5 bases and J gave up 1 base; unmatched junction bases: 4. The CDR3 loop spans 14 amino acids. Germline V gives CDR1 SGHRS, CDR2 YFSETQ. CDR3 residues: CASRTGQANTEAFF. CDR3 coding DNA: TGCGCCAGCAGGACGGGACAGGCGAACACTGAAGCTTTCTTT.

The sample holds a few counts of this clone. The chain uses TRBV9 and TRBJ1-4; D uncertain. Trimming stripped 0 bases from V and 7 bases from J, with 16 bases between. Germline CDR1 SGDLS, CDR2 YYNGEE. CDR3 length equals 16 residues. The CDR3 region has the DNA TGTGCCAGCAGCGTAGGAGAGGGCAGAAGTGTTGAAAAACTGTTTTTT. Translated: CASSVGEGRSVEKLFF. The full variable domain, its missing parts supplied by reference TRBV9 and TRBJ1-4, is DSGVTQTPKHLITATGQRVTLRCSPRSGDLSVYWYQQSLDQGLQFLIQYYNGEERAKGNILERFSAQQFPDLHSELNLSSLELGDSALYFCASSVGEGRSVEKLFFGSGTQLSVL.

J is TRBJ1-2 and V is TRBV30, with 7 bases fitting TRBD1. CDR3 length: 12 amino acids. The trim removed 6 bases at V and 4 bases at J, leaving 5 bases unmatched. Germline V gives CDR1 GTSNPN, CDR2 SVGIG (reference sequence). Here the CDR3 reads CACTTGIYGYTF. Written as DNA, the CDR3 is TGTGCCTGCACGACAGGGATCTATGGCTACACCTTC.